The table lists the clone carrying this T cell receptor (beta chain) with many counts. Trimming took 7 bases from V and 3 from J, leaving 16 bases between them. The CDR3 extends over 13 amino acids. Per germline, CDR1 DFQATT and CDR2 SNEGSKA (reference sequence). Drawing of peripheral blood yielded roughly 9.8 milliliters from each donor. Samples each had at least 5 micrograms of total RNA extracted. This sample stems from a study of blood T cells in healthy people across ages. Sample-barcoded 5' priming and a J-beta primer mix drove a second PCR of about 6 to 12 cycles. TCRdb used MiXCR to reprocess the 5' RACE reads, holding one entry per CDR3 protein. Of around 1.5 million distinct CDR3 sequences listed, roughly 59% were seen once; the top ten hold about 6.7%.

This sequence originates from a young man in good health. The rearrangement joins TRBV20-1 to TRBJ2-7; D is possibly TRBD1 or TRBD2 (8 bases each). Sequencing was carried out using blood. The CDR3 protein is CSVRGRGDYEQYF. The CDR3 nucleotides are TGCAGTGTCAGGGGGCGGGGGGACTACGAGCAGTACTTC.